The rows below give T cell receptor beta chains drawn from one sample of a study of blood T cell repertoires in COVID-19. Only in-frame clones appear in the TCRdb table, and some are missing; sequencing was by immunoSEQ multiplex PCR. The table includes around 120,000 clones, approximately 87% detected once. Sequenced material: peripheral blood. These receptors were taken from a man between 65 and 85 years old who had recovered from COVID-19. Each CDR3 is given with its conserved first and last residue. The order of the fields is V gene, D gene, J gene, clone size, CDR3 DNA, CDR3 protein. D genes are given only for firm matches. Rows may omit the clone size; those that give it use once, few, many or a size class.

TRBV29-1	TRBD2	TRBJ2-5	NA	TGCAGCGTTAATAGCGGGGAAGAGACCCAGTACTTC	CSVNSGEETQYF
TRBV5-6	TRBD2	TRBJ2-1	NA	TGTGCCAGCAGCTTGGTTCTAGCGGGGGGTGAGCAGTTCTTC	CASSLVLAGGEQFF
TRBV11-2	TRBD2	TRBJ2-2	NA	TGTGCCAGCAGCTTAGCCAGCGGGAGCTTCGGCACCGGGGAGCTGTTTTTT	CASSLASGSFGTGELFF
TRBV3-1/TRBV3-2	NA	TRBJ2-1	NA	TGTGCCAGCAGCCACCAGGGTAATAATGAGCAGTTCTTC	CASSHQGNNEQFF
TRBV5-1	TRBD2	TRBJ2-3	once	TGCGCCAGCAGCTTGGGAGCGGGGGGCACCGAGCAATATTTT	CASSLGAGGTEQYF
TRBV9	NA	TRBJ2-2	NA	TGTGCCAGCAGCGTGGAGGGGATAAACACCGGGGAGCTGTTTTTT	CASSVEGINTGELFF
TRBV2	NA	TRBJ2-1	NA	TGTGCCAGCAGTGGACAGATATACAATGAGCAGTTCTTC	CASSGQIYNEQFF
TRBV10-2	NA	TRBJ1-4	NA	TGCGCCAGCAGTCGTACACCCGCCGCTAATGAAAAACTGTTTTTT	CASSRTPAANEKLFF
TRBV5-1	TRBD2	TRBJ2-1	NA	TGCGCCAGCAGTTCGACTAGCGGGGGTTACAATGAGCAGTTCTTC	CASSSTSGGYNEQFF
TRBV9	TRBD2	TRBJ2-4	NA	TGTGCCAGCAGTGTAACCGGGACTAATAGAAACATTCAGTACTTC	CASSVTGTNRNIQYF
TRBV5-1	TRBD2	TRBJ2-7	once	TGCGCCAGCACCCCCGCGGGAGCGGGGTTCTACGAGCAGTACTTC	CASTPAGAGFYEQYF
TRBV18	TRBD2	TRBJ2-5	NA	TGTGCCAGCTCACCGGGGCTAGCGGAAGAGACCCAGTACTTC	CASSPGLAEETQYF
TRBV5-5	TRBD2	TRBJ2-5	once	TGTGCCAGCAGCATCGCGGGGGATGAGACCCAGTACTTC	CASSIAGDETQYF
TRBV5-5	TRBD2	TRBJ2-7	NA	TGTGCCAGCACGACTAGCGGGAGTGGCTACGAGCAGTACTTC	CASTTSGSGYEQYF
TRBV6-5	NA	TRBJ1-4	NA	TGTGCCAGCAGTCAGCGGCGGGGAGAAAAACTGTTTTTT	CASSQRRGEKLFF
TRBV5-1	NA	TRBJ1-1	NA	TGCGCCAGCAGCCGATTCCTACAGGGAAACACTGAAGCTTTCTTT	CASSRFLQGNTEAFF
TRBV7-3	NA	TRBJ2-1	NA	TGTGCCAGCAGCGTTACGGGGAATGAGCAGTTCTTC	CASSVTGNEQFF
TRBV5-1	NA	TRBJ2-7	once	TGCGCCAGCAGCTTGGCCGCTCACCTCCTCGCGGCCGAGCAGTACTTC	CASSLAAHLLAAEQYF
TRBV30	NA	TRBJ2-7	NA	TGTGCCTGGAGTGTAGGTCTAGAGTACGAGCAGTACTTC	CAWSVGLEYEQYF
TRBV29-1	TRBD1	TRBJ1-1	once	TGCAGCGCAATCGGACAGGTCTTAGCTGAAGCTTTCTTT	CSAIGQVLAEAFF
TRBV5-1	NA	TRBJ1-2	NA	TGCGCCAGCAGCACCCAGGGTCTGCATGGCTACACCTTC	CASSTQGLHGYTF
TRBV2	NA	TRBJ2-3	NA	TGTGCCAGCAGCAACGGGGGTGGCACAGATACGCAGTATTTT	CASSNGGGTDTQYF
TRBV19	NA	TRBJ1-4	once	TGTGCCAGTAGTATCCGGACCTTTGGGGAGGAAAAACTGTTTTTT	CASSIRTFGEEKLFF
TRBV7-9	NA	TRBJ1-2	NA	TGTGCCAGCAGCTTAGGGGGGGAGGATTTATATGGCTACACCTTC	CASSLGGEDLYGYTF
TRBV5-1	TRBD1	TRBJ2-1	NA	TGCGCCAGCAGCTCAGGACAGGGGGCGAATGAGCAGTTCTTC	CASSSGQGANEQFF
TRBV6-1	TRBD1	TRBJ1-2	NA	TGTGCCAGCAGTGAAGGTGCTTTCGGGACAGAGAATAACTATGGCTACACCTTC	CASSEGAFGTENNYGYTF
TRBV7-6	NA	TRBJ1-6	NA	TGTGCCAGCAGCGCCTCACCGAGCTCCTATAATTCACCCCTCCACTTT	CASSASPSSYNSPLHF
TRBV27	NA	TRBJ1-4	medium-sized	TGTGCCAGCAGCGGGGGTAATGAAAAACTGTTTTTT	CASSGGNEKLFF
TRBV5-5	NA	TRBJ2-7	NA	TGTGCCAGCAGCCGCCTCCCAGGGTACTCCTACGAGCAGTACTTC	CASSRLPGYSYEQYF
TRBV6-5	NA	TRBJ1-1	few	TGTGCCAGCAGTTACCTTGGACAAACTGAAGCTTTCTTT	CASSYLGQTEAFF
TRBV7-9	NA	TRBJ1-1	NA	TGTGCCAGCAGCCAGGGGTTTTACACTGAAGCTTTCTTT	CASSQGFYTEAFF
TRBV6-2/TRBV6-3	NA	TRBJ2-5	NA	TGTGCCAGCAGTTACAGGAGGGGTGGGCAGTACGGAGAGACCCAGTACTTC	CASSYRRGGQYGETQYF
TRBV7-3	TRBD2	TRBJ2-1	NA	TGTGCCAGCAGCCGAACTAGCGCCTCCTACAATGAGCAGTTCTTC	CASSRTSASYNEQFF
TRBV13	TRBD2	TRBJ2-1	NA	TGTGCCAGCAGCTTAGCGGGAGGCCCGCTTGAGCAGTTCTTC	CASSLAGGPLEQFF
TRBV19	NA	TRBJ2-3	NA	TGTGCCAGTAGTATCCAGGATACGCAGTATTTT	CASSIQDTQYF
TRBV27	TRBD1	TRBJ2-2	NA	TGTGCCAGCACCCACAGGGGGCCAACCGGGGAGCTGTTTTTT	CASTHRGPTGELFF
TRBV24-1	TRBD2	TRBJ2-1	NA	TGTGCCACCAGTGATTTGAAGCGGGGGGGCCTTGTGGATGAGCAGTTCTTC	CATSDLKRGGLVDEQFF
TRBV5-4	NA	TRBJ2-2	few	TGTGCCAGCAGCTTGGACGGGGCGAACACCGGGGAGCTGTTTTTT	CASSLDGANTGELFF
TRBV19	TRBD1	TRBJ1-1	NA	TGTGCCAGTAGTGTGGGACAGGGGGCCCTTTTTAAACCTGAAGCTTTCTTT	CASSVGQGALFKPEAFF
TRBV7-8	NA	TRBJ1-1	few	TGTGCCAGCAGCTTTGGGGCAGGGAGGGTGGCGAACACTGAAGCTTTCTTT	CASSFGAGRVANTEAFF
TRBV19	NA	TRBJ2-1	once	TGTGCCAGTAGTATAGTTTCCAGGGAATACAATGAGCAGTTCTTC	CASSIVSREYNEQFF
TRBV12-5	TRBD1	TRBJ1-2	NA	TGTGCTAGTGGGCGGACAGGCTATGGCTACACCTTC	CASGRTGYGYTF
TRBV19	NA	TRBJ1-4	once	TGTGCCAGTAGTAAATCCAGGGGTAATCGTGAAAAACTGTTTTTT	CASSKSRGNREKLFF
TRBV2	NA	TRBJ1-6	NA	TGTGCCAGCATCGGGGAAAGAGAATCACCCCTCCACTTT	CASIGERESPLHF
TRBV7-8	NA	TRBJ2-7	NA	TGTGCCAGCAGCTTAGGCCCGGCAGGGTCTTACGAGCAGTACTTC	CASSLGPAGSYEQYF